The present T cell receptor beta chain was sequenced within a study of blood T cell repertoires in COVID-19. The germline V gene encodes CDR1 LGHDT and CDR2 YNNKEL (reference sequence). V lost 2 bases and J lost 7; bases outside the gene matches: 11. The CDR3 consists of 17 residues. The assay was immunoSEQ multiplex PCR, and TCRdb's table has in-frame clones only and misses some. The sample contains 200,000 to 250,000 clones, around 88% of which appear only once. The origin of this receptor is a woman in her 30s who had recovered from COVID-19. The sample was PBMCs or T cells enriched from blood (not recorded which). The genes are TRBV3-1 (or the pseudogene TRBV3-2) and TRBJ2-1; 10 nucleotides match TRBD2. CDR3 region: CASSQWASGSNRNEQFF. In DNA, the CDR3 is TGTGCCAGCAGCCAATGGGCTAGCGGGAGTAACCGGAATGAGCAGTTCTTC.